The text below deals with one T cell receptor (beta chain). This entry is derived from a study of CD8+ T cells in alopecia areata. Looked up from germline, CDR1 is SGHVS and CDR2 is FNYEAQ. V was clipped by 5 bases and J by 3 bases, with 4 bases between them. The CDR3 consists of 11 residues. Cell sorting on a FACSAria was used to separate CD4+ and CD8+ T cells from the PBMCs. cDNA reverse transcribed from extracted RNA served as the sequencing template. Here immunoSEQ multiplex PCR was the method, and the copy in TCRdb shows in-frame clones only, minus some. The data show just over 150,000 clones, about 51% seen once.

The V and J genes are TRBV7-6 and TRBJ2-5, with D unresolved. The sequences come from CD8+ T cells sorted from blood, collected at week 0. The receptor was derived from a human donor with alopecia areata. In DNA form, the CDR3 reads TGTGCCAGCAGCGTTGAAGAGACCCAGTACTTC. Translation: CASSVEETQYF.